This T cell receptor beta chain emerged from a study of blood T cell repertoires in COVID-19. Study overall: Italy, Spain and the United States were the sources of the convalescent and acute COVID-19 samples. In each case, the material was cDNA or gDNA derived from T cells, B-cell-depleted T cells, or PBMCs.

Original analysis: The authors estimated nucleated cell counts from reference gene primer amplification. Using immunoSEQ multiplex PCR, the repertoire was profiled, and TCRdb retains in-frame clones only, with some absent. That table gives V, J and clone size, and the DNA gave D and trimming. The sample carries a few hundred thousand clones, 65% to 85% recorded once. V gave up 1 base and J gave up 0 bases; unmatched junction bases: 2. Looked up from germline, CDR1 is SGHVS and CDR2 is FQNEAQ. The CDR3 loop spans 15 amino acids. Material: peripheral blood. V gene TRBV7-8 combines with J gene TRBJ2-7; TRBD1 aligns across 8 bases. This TCR came from a woman aged 55-69 years with acute or convalescent COVID-19. As DNA, the CDR3 is TGTGCCAGCAGCTTAGGGGGGACAGGCTCCTACGAGCAGTACTTC. It translates to CASSLGGTGSYEQYF. The variable domain in full, completed from reference TRBV7-8 and TRBJ2-7, reads GAGVSQSPRYKVAKRGQDVALRCDPISGHVSLFWYQQALGQGPEFLTYFQNEAQLDKSGLPSDRFFAERPEGSVSTLKIQRTQQEDSAVYLCASSLGGTGSYEQYFGPGTRLTVT.